The clone carrying this T cell receptor beta chain has a count of ten or more. This record comes from a study of breast tumors, draining lymph nodes, adjacent tissues. Samples came from axillary lymph nodes draining the breast cancer. Trimming took 4 bases from V and 4 from J, leaving 4 bases between them. CDR1 is MNHEY, CDR2 SVGAGI, per germline. The CDR3 is 11 amino acids. TCRdb recomputed calls from the multiplex PCR reads with MiXCR, one row per CDR3 protein. Here the sample spans approximately 100,000 distinct CDR3 sequences, over 20% being singletons. The origin of this receptor is a female donor with breast cancer. Some clones in this sample may be carry-over from other donors' samples. The sequenced sample consisted of axillary lymph node tissue. The J gene is TRBJ1-2, the V gene TRBV6-5, with D unclear. The CDR3 protein is CASSSAYGYTF. The CDR3 DNA reads TGTGCCAGCAGTTCAGCCTATGGCTACACCTTC.